This T cell receptor (beta chain) was retrieved from a study of identical twins (dated by TCRdb to about 2016). At the level of the whole study: The study deep-sequenced TCR alpha and beta repertoires from monozygotic twins, unrelated adults of various ages and cord blood to test whether fetal clonotypes persist. To rule out contamination, the twin experiments were replicated at different times with different library preparation protocols. What the authors observed across the whole study: A weaker excess of twin sharing was found in beta out-of-frame sequences because the signal-to-noise ratio was lowered by fewer shared sequences. In monozygotic twins, out-of-frame TCR alpha sharing was systematically underestimated by recombination models, although the models agreed with sharing between unrelated individuals. Abundant cord blood beta clonotypes had fewer insertions, young adult naive repertoires showed a similar but weaker trend, and memory repertoires showed no such trend. Because the same donors could not be followed over many years, the conclusions depended on cross-sectional statistical analysis. Invariant T cells such as MAIT and iNKT could partly confound zero-insertion analyses, though diverse VJ usage argued against this for most clonotypes. Compared with coincidental sharing between unrelated individuals, an excess of low generation-probability sequences was observed among out-of-frame TCR alpha sequences shared between twins.

All donors were healthy Caucasians. The researchers also sequenced three unrelated adults who were not twins: a male aged 18 to 30, a male aged 50 to 60, and a female aged 50 to 60. Using Miltenyi CD45RO+ enrichment and human naive T-cell isolation kits, memory (CD45RO+) and naive T cells were isolated from PBMC. This clonotype was seen a handful of times. Its specific antigen is unknown. Base qualities are missing; no much larger clone stands one base away. Library method: 5' RACE. Sequenced on an Illumina HiSeq 2000. A universal primer binding site was added through template switching, and the final cDNA carried a unique molecular identifier so that TCR cDNA molecules could be counted accurately. Specific primers in the conserved constant-segment region were used to synthesize first-strand cDNA for TCR alpha and beta chains. Each cDNA library was double barcoded, with a SMART-Mk sample barcode plus Illumina barcodes, to control for contamination. TruSeq adapter sequences along with Illumina sample barcodes were introduced in two successive PCR steps. The Illumina HiSeq platform was used with custom primers to sequence TCR alpha and beta cDNA libraries. The study's processing was this. MiGEC processed the raw reads to extract unique molecular identifiers, while MiXCR was used to determine the CDR3 positions. Recombination models were inferred per individual with the repgenHMM and IGoR tools using an EM algorithm. Shared clonotypes were analyzed with the tcR package in R, and sharing was normalized by the product of cloneset sizes. Out-of-frame nonproductive sequences were analyzed to study raw recombination free of thymic and clonal selection effects. TCRdb reworked the public reads: Q25 trimming with fastp, MiXCR clone assembly, productive beta chains retained. Every entry covers one CDR3 protein and lists the most common genes and DNA from its rows. What appears here as the V and J calls and clone size reflects TCRdb's work, not the paper's. Present in this sample are 690,000 or so distinct CDR3 sequences, roughly 6% of which were seen just once. The ten largest clones take up roughly 2% of the sample.

The source of this sequence is a man between 18 and 35 years old in good health. The source material was naive T cells sorted from blood. Interpreted using the paper, the cell subset or site label stands for: cells isolated with a human naive T-cell isolation kit.

The DNA sequence is given as TGTGCCAGCAGCTTAGCGCCGGGGGCGAACACAGATACGCAGTATTTT. The translation is CASSLAPGANTDTQYF. This chain joins TRBV7-2 to TRBJ2-3; the D segment may tentatively be TRBD1 or TRBD2, each giving 6 matched bases. The germline V gene sets CDR1 to SGHTA and CDR2 to FQGNSA. V sheds 0 bases and J sheds 2 bases, leaving 12 bases between their ends. From the cysteine through the phenylalanine, the CDR3 covers 16 amino acids. Only the CDR3 region is kept as DNA, spanning 48 bases read in frame from base 1.